This record concerns one T cell receptor (beta chain) sequence. It lacks a known antigen. No much larger clone exists at a distance of one base, and base qualities are not known. The sample comes from a study of T cell responses to AZD1222 COVID-19 vaccine (dated by TCRdb to about 2021). Study-level background: AZD1222 recipients whose second dose came at about 4 weeks and those whose second dose came at about 12 weeks were combined into one group, since spike-specific TCR depth and breadth did not differ between the two schedules. TCR sequencing was performed for 230 to 250 trial participants, of whom 200 to 210 were given two doses of AZD1222 and about 25 were given two doses of MenACWY control vaccine. Trial participants were enrolled into age subgroups of 18-55, 56-69 and 70-plus years, which contained about 150, 27 and 61 TCR-sequenced participants, respectively.

What this sample's time point label stands for: baseline before first vaccination. Vaccinee samples were obtained from the UK trials COV001 and COV002, which included a single-blind randomized controlled phase 2/3 trial of AZD1222 (ChAdOx1 nCoV-19) in healthy adults. Trial participant PBMC samples were collected at day 0 and day 28 after the second dose for TCRbeta chain sequencing. The CDR3 regions of human TCRbeta chains were analyzed by immunosequencing. In the authors' own workflow: TCRs in the repertoires were matched against a reference library of SARS-CoV-2-specific TCRs that had been generated with the MIRA antigen-specificity platform. Breadth was defined as the fraction of unique TCRs that were SARS-CoV-2-associated. Depth was defined as the fraction of total T cells that were SARS-CoV-2-associated. Each spike-specific TCR was assigned to its reactive spike region and to a CD4 or CD8 class using the MIRA data. Log10-transformed breadth and depth values were compared by one-way ANOVA with Sidak's multiple comparisons tests. The clones in this table, taken by TCRdb from immuneACCESS, are in-frame only. Not every clone is retained; where verified, under half of the shortfall comes from an unresolved V gene, and the cause of the rest is unknown. The V and J calls and clone size are taken from that table; D and trimming were inferred from the DNA. Recorded for this sample are 100,000 to 150,000 clones; roughly 88% of them occurred a single time. The ten largest clonotypes hold 7.6% of the sample.

Beyond this particular receptor, the publication reports: Only five or six AZD1222 recipients were SARS-CoV-2 seropositive at baseline, limiting conclusions about previously exposed vaccinees. Vaccine-associated CD4 TCRs spanned the whole spike protein, with dominant responses in regions 160-218 and 743-854. The 56-69-year group was small, and its depth increase did not reach significance, likely because of low power. Reportedly, almost half of the unique spike-specific TCRs recognized epitopes lying outside the regions that are mutated in the B.1.351 and B.1.1.7 variants. Spike-specific TCR breadth and depth rose significantly after two AZD1222 doses compared with day 0 and with MenACWY recipients. Because no day 14 peak-response samples were available, the repertoires could be characterized only after the peak T cell response. Participants were mostly white British and included more females than males, and it was suggested by the authors that clonal diversity may have been underestimated.

From cysteine to phenylalanine, the CDR3 is 15 amino acids long. CDR3 DNA only is kept here, 45 bases in frame from base 1. The germline V gene (reference sequence) provides CDR1 SGHNT and CDR2 YYREEE. Relative to germline, V is missing 4 bases and J is missing 0 bases, with 5 bases of the junction outside any gene match. The specimen was peripheral blood, collected on day 0 of AZD1222 vaccination. The clonotype originates from an adult in good health. The chain was built from TRBV5-4 and TRBJ2-7; 9 bases in between match TRBD1. The bases read TGTGCCAGCAGCGGGGGACAGGGCTTCTCCTACGAGCAGTACTTC. Its protein product is CASSGGQGFSYEQYF.